The present entry profiles one TCR beta chain with its context. The antigen remains unidentified. This entry comes from a study of cytomegalovirus exposure and HLA in healthy donors. Whole-study context: The approximately 120 validation repertoires were reported in a later analysis to have been generated on the same platform as the roughly 720 first-cohort repertoires.

The protocol was immunoSEQ multiplex PCR, while the TCRdb copy is restricted to in-frame clones and leaves out a portion. The data show 220,000 or so clones, around four fifths seen once. Regarding the study as a whole: Reported results showed that the classifier diagnosed cytomegalovirus status with high specificity and sensitivity. Most TCR sequences proved rare, with some public TCRs found in many donors. In a later analysis, first-cohort TCR clusters were found to tend to co-occur in the 130 or so validation repertoires.

The receptor was isolated from a woman aged 30 to 39 in good health and CMV-seropositive. The sample comprised PBMCs.

The CDR3 spells CASSYDSTPEKLFF. The CDR3 bases are TGTGCCAGCAGTTACGACAGCACACCTGAAAAACTGTTTTTT. The V gene is TRBV6-5, the J gene TRBJ1-4, with D maybe TRBD1 (5 bases). The germline V gene has CDR1 MNHEY and CDR2 SVGAGI. The CDR3 covers 14 residues. Between the trimmed V and J ends, which lost 2 bases and 7 bases, there was a span of 11 bases.